Sequencing of this T cell receptor beta chain was carried out in a study of regulatory T cells in long-lasting Graves disease. Notes on the study in general: Gene preferences differed: TRBV28, TRBJ1-2, TRBJ2-5 in persistent cases.

The CDR3 spans 18 residues. Germline CDR1 is MNHGY and CDR2 is SAAAGT. Time point in this sample: persistent/refractory GD, antithyroid drugs over 5 years with positive TRAb. TCR sequences were obtained from RNA taken from PBMCs. American Thyroid Association guidelines defined Graves' disease diagnosis. CDR3 regions were amplified by Arm-PCR using iRepertoire HTBI primers to build TCR beta libraries. TCRdb independently ran MiXCR on the multiplex PCR reads; one entry per CDR3 protein. The table records 400,000 to 600,000 distinct CDR3 sequences, 20% to 25% of them present only once. Worth noting for this clonotype: The antigen is unknown. One junction end disagrees with the germline gene, perhaps due to a read error.

The clonotype originates from a female donor with Graves disease. The J gene is TRBJ2-4, the V gene TRBV6-8, with a possible D match to TRBD2 (5 bases). Sequencing was performed on peripheral blood mononuclear cells (PBMCs), taken when the disease was refractory, from a patient treated with antithyroid drugs. The chain's CDR3 is CASSYLAPRSRTKNIQYF. The CDR3 DNA reads as TGTGCCAGCAGTTACCTAGCTCCTAGAAGTCGGACCAAGAACATTCAGTACTTC.